Shown below are 28 T cell receptor beta chains from a single sample sequenced in a study of blood T cell repertoires in COVID-19 (TCRdb year 2020). Receptor libraries were prepared by the immunoSEQ multiplex PCR assay. TCRdb retrieved this table from immuneACCESS and kept in-frame rearrangements only. Not all clones are present; in checked studies, unresolved V genes account for under half, and no reason is known for the remainder. Present in this sample are about 130,000 clones, just under 85% of which were seen just once. Together, the top ten hold more than 10% of the sample. Material for sequencing was peripheral blood. The origin of the receptors is a human donor in a cohort sampled during active COVID-19.

Ten or more counts support this clone. As DNA, the CDR3 is TGCAGCGTTGAGACTCAGGAGGCCTATGGCTACACCTTC. It translates to CSVETQEAYGYTF. The V call is TRBV29-1, the J call TRBJ1-2; D unresolved. Per the germline V gene, CDR1 is SQVTM and CDR2 is ANQGSEA. The CDR3 is made up of 13 amino acids. Deletions cut 3 bases from V and 4 bases from J, with 12 bases between.

The chain couples TRBV7-9 to TRBJ2-7; 8 nucleotides agree with TRBD2. The length of the CDR3 is 16 residues. Germline CDR1 reads SEHNR; CDR2 reads FQNEAQ (reference sequence). V was clipped by 2 bases and J by 4 bases; unmatched bases: 10. The CDR3 region has the DNA TGTGCCAGCAGCTTATCGGGGGGGCTAAAAAATTACGAGCAGTACTTC. It yields the protein CASSLSGGLKNYEQYF.

The J gene is TRBJ2-7, the V gene TRBV21-1; the table's TRBD2 call for D was not verified on the DNA. TRBV21-1 is given as a pseudogene. The CDR3 runs to 13 residues. CDR3 coding DNA: TGTGCCAGCAGCGACCACCGGGGCTACGAGCAGTACTTC. Translation gives CASSDHRGYEQYF.

J is TRBJ1-6 and V is TRBV6-5; D may be TRBD1 (6 bases). This CDR3 comprises 14 residues. The V end was cut by 5 bases, the J end by 5 bases, with 10 bases between. Germline assignment: CDR1 MNHEY and CDR2 SVGAGI. The CDR3 DNA reads TGTGCCAGCAGTCGGCAGGGGCATAATTCACCCCTCCACTTT. Translating it yields CASSRQGHNSPLHF.

V is TRBV5-1 and J is TRBJ2-7, with 9 bases matching TRBD1. The CDR3 contains 17 residues. The V and J ends lost 2 bases and 5 bases, in that order; junction bases with no gene match: 14. Germline V gene data show CDR1 as SGHRS and CDR2 as YFSETQ. CDR3 sequence reads: CASSFRPPGQGFDEQYF. In nucleotides, the CDR3 is TGCGCCAGCAGCTTCCGACCCCCGGGACAGGGATTCGACGAGCAGTACTTC.

This clone has just one count. The genes are TRBV7-7 and TRBJ2-3, with TRBD2 matching over 8 bases. V was pared by 1 base and J by 4 bases, with 4 bases of the junction left unmatched. CDR1 is SSHAT, CDR2 FNYEAQ, per germline (reference sequence). The CDR3 consists of 15 residues. CDR3 coding DNA: TGTGCCAGCAGCTTAGGGGCGGGGGGCTCAGATACGCAGTATTTT. Translation: CASSLGAGGSDTQYF.

The chain joins TRBV5-1 to TRBJ2-1; D perhaps matches TRBD2 (5 bases). V dropped 2 bases and J dropped 4 bases, with 13 bases sitting between them. Germline assignment: CDR1 SGHRS and CDR2 YFSETQ. The CDR3 sequence is 15 residues long. The CDR3 loop is CASSFSGGLYNEQFF. DNA of the CDR3: TGCGCCAGCAGCTTCTCGGGCGGACTTTACAATGAGCAGTTCTTC.

The V and J genes are TRBV28 and TRBJ2-3, with TRBD2 as a possible D gene (5 bases). CDR1 and CDR2 (germline): MDHEN, SYDVKM. There are 16 residues in the CDR3. The V gene lost 3 bases and the J gene lost 1 base, with 14 bases spanning the gap. CDR3 coding DNA: TGTGCCAGCAGTTTGGGAGCGGCCTTCGGCACAGATACGCAGTATTTT. Its translation is CASSLGAAFGTDTQYF.

As DNA, the CDR3 is TGTGCCAGCAGCTTAACGCGTGAGTACAATGAGCAGTTCTTC. Its translation is CASSLTREYNEQFF. V usage is TRBV7-2 and J usage is TRBJ2-1; D is undetermined. V shed 2 bases and J shed 4 bases, with 9 bases lying between them. There are 14 residues in the CDR3. Germline CDR1 reads SGHTA; CDR2 reads FQGNSA.

This chain joins TRBV7-3 and TRBJ1-1, with no clear D. The V gene's germline CDR1 is SGHTA and CDR2 FQGTGA. Trimming removed 5 bases from V and 4 bases from J, with 11 bases in between. The CDR3 loop spans 13 amino acids. As DNA, the CDR3 is TGTGCCAGCAGCCCCACGGGGTCCACTGAAGCTTTCTTT. This sequence encodes CASSPTGSTEAFF.

This clone was counted a single time. The genes are TRBV10-2 and TRBJ2-7; perhaps TRBD1 as D (5 bases). V gave up 2 bases and J gave up 0 bases, with 11 bases separating them. CDR3 length: 15 amino acids. Germline V gives CDR1 WSHSY, CDR2 SAAADI. The DNA for the CDR3 is TGCGCCAGCAGTGAGCGAGGACACAGCTCCTACGAGCAGTACTTC. Translation: CASSERGHSSYEQYF.

This chain uses TRBV6-5 with TRBJ2-7; TRBD1 aligns across 9 bases. Germline-derived CDR1 and CDR2 are MNHEY and SVGAGI. V was clipped by 6 bases and J by 0 bases; unmatched bases: 3. The CDR3 runs 14 residues. CDR3 coding DNA: TGTGCCAGCAGAAGACAGGGGGTCTCCTACGAGCAGTACTTC. Amino acids: CASRRQGVSYEQYF.

This sequence joins TRBV27 and TRBJ1-1; TRBD1 matches 10 bases. The CDR3 spans 15 residues. Germline V gene lookup returns CDR1 MNHEY and CDR2 SMNVEV (reference sequence). V lost 4 bases, J lost 4 bases, and 6 bases stayed unmatched. The CDR3 is CASSSPGQGSTEAFF. CDR3 nucleotides: TGTGCCAGCAGTTCCCCGGGACAGGGGTCCACTGAAGCTTTCTTT.

This clone has just one count. V and J are TRBV4-2 and TRBJ2-1; D ambiguous. The CDR3 is 17 amino acids. V dropped 0 bases and J dropped 8 bases, with 20 bases sitting between them. Germline lookup yields CDR1 LGHNA and CDR2 YNFKEQ. The CDR3 protein is CASSQDAKDTFVDEQFF. DNA for the CDR3: TGTGCCAGCAGCCAAGATGCGAAAGACACCTTTGTGGATGAGCAGTTCTTC.

With regard to this clone: Other nucleotide sequences from this sample produce the same CDR3. The chain employs TRBV19 and TRBJ2-5, with a tentative D call TRBD2 (6 bases). The CDR3 sequence is 14 residues long. The germline V gene has CDR1 LNHDA and CDR2 SQIVND (reference sequence). Trimming left V 5 bases short and J 4 bases short, with 14 bases between. CDR3 protein: CASSATRVGETQYF. The CDR3 bases are TGTGCCAGTAGTGCGACTAGGGTCGGAGAGACCCAGTACTTC.

The V gene is TRBV7-6, the J gene TRBJ2-1; 9 bases map to TRBD2. The CDR3 covers 14 residues. CDR1 is SGHVS and CDR2 is FNYEAQ in the germline V gene. The J segment lost 6 bases and the V segment lost 4 bases, leaving 4 bases of the junction unmatched. The DNA for the CDR3 is TGTGCCAGCAGCTCGCGCGGGGGGGCCAATGAGCAGTTCTTC. As protein: CASSSRGGANEQFF. Combining the CDR3 with reference TRBV7-6 and TRBJ2-1 gives the whole variable domain GAGVSQSPRYKVTKRGQDVALRCDPISGHVSLYWYRQALGQGPEFLTYFNYEAQQDKSGLPNDRFSAERPEGSISTLTIQRTEQRDSAMYRCASSSRGGANEQFFGPGTRLTVL.

The chain carries TRBV5-1 and TRBJ1-1; TRBD1 matches at 7 bases. V lost 1 base, J lost 1 base, and 4 bases stayed unmatched. Germline assignment: CDR1 SGHRS and CDR2 YFSETQ. The CDR3 is made up of 15 amino acids. The CDR3 loop is CASSLTGQWNTEAFF. CDR3 in DNA: TGCGCCAGCAGCTTGACGGGACAGTGGAACACTGAAGCTTTCTTT.

The chain combines TRBV7-9 with TRBJ2-3, with TRBD2 identical over 8 bases. CDR3 size: 17 residues. The V segment lost 4 bases and the J segment 3 bases; nucleotides outside the gene matches: 12. CDR1 is SEHNR and CDR2 is FQNEAQ in the germline V gene (reference sequence). CDR3 protein: CASSSARGAGGTDTQYF. The CDR3 DNA reads TGTGCCAGCAGCTCAGCCAGGGGTGCGGGGGGTACAGATACGCAGTATTTT.

J is TRBJ2-7 and V is TRBV6-4; a possible D gene is TRBD2 (6 bases). With 8 bases removed from V and 5 bases from J, the gap between germline ends came to 10 bases. The CDR3 has 11 amino acids. The germline V gene encodes CDR1 MRHNA and CDR2 SNTAGT. CDR3 sequence: CASRRGDEQYF. CDR3 coding DNA: TGTGCCAGCCGCCGCGGGGACGAGCAGTACTTC.

The chain recombines TRBV5-1 with TRBJ2-5; 10 positions agree with TRBD1. The CDR3 consists of 14 residues. Trimming cost V 3 bases and J 4 bases; bases outside gene matches: 3. The germline CDR1 and CDR2 sequences are SGHRS and YFSETQ. As DNA, the CDR3 is TGCGCCAGCAGCTCCGGGACAGGGGCAGAGACCCAGTACTTC. Translation gives CASSSGTGAETQYF.

The chain couples TRBV7-8 to TRBJ1-5, with TRBD1 identical over 8 bases. V lost 3 bases to trimming and J lost 4 bases; unmatched junction nucleotides: 5. Germline assignment: CDR1 SGHVS and CDR2 FQNEAQ. The CDR3 length is 15 residues. CDR3 bases: TGTGCCAGCAGCTTGGGACAGGAGGGTAATCAGCCCCAGCATTTT. Encoded protein: CASSLGQEGNQPQHF.

This chain connects TRBV7-9 to TRBJ2-3, with D perhaps TRBD1 (6 bases). The CDR3 spans 17 residues. V was trimmed by 0 bases and J by 3 bases, leaving 16 bases between them. The germline V gene has CDR1 SEHNR and CDR2 FQNEAQ (reference sequence). The CDR3 nucleotides read TGTGCCAGCAGCTTAGCTAGACAGGCAGTAGGGACAGATACGCAGTATTTT. It translates to CASSLARQAVGTDTQYF. Supplemented by reference TRBV7-9 and TRBJ2-3, the full variable domain reads DTGVSQNPRHKITKRGQNVTFRCDPISEHNRLYWYRQTLGQGPEFLTYFQNEAQLEKSRLLSDRFSAERPKGSFSTLEIQRTEQGDSAMYLCASSLARQAVGTDTQYFGPGTRLTVL.

The table lists this clone with a few counts. The identical CDR3 is also encoded by other nucleotide sequences in the sample. This chain uses TRBV3-1 (or the pseudogene TRBV3-2) with TRBJ1-1; D remains ambiguous. Germline V CDR1 and CDR2: LGHDT, YNNKEL (reference sequence). The CDR3 has 15 amino acids. Trimming stripped 0 bases from V and 0 bases from J, with 8 bases between. The CDR3 is CASSQDPVMNTEAFF. The DNA of the CDR3 is TGTGCCAGCAGCCAAGATCCGGTTATGAACACTGAAGCTTTCTTT.

The chain carries TRBV30 and TRBJ2-1, with TRBD1 matching over 7 bases. The germline V gene encodes CDR1 GTSNPN and CDR2 SVGIG (reference sequence). The CDR3 extends over 13 amino acids. Trimming cost V 8 bases and J 5 bases; bases outside gene matches: 9. The CDR3 sequence is CAAALGGHNEQFF. The CDR3, as DNA: TGTGCCGCGGCACTAGGGGGCCACAATGAGCAGTTCTTC.

Many counts were recorded for this clone. The rearrangement links TRBV24-1 to TRBJ2-7; the match to TRBD1 covers 11 bases. The trim removed 7 bases at V and 3 bases at J, leaving 7 bases unmatched. CDR1 is KGHDR and CDR2 is SFDVKD in the germline V gene. The CDR3 spans 15 residues. The CDR3 DNA is TGTGCCACCAGCTTAGCCGGGACAGGGGGCTACGAGCAGTACTTC. Its translation: CATSLAGTGGYEQYF.

J is TRBJ1-6 and V is TRBV5-1; 8 bases fit TRBD1. Losses at the gene ends were 2 bases for V and 4 bases for J; bases not matched to a gene: 14. Germline values: CDR1 SGHRS, CDR2 YFSETQ. The CDR3 length is 19 residues. The DNA of the CDR3 is TGCGCCAGCAGCTTATTCCCCGGGACAGGTGGAACTTATAATTCACCCCTCCACTTT. This translates into CASSLFPGTGGTYNSPLHF.

The V and J genes are TRBV9 and TRBJ2-3; the match to TRBD2 covers 8 bases. The CDR3 loop spans 16 amino acids. Trimming removed 0 bases from V and 3 bases from J; junction bases left unmatched: 6. CDR1 and CDR2 (germline): SGDLS, YYNGEE. DNA for the CDR3: TGTGCCAGCAGCGTAGGCCCGGGGGGGCCTACAGATACGCAGTATTTT. Protein sequence: CASSVGPGGPTDTQYF.

The V call is TRBV6-5, the J call TRBJ1-3; possibly TRBD1 for D (6 bases). Looked up from germline, CDR1 is MNHEY and CDR2 is SVGAGI. CDR3 length equals 12 residues. Trimming took 6 bases from V and 4 from J, leaving 7 bases between them. CDR3 loop: CASRDRGNTIYF. The CDR3 DNA reads as TGTGCCAGCAGGGACAGAGGAAACACCATATATTTT.